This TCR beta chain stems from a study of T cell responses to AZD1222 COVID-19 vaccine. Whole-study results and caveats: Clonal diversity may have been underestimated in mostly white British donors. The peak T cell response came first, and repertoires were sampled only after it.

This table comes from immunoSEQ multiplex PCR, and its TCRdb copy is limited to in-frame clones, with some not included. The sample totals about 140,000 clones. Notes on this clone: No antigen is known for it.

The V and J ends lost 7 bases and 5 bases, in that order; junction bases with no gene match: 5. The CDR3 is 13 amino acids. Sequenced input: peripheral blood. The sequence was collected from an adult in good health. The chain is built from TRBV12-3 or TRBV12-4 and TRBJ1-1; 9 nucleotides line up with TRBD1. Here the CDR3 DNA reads TGTGCCAGCACTTGGACAGGGGCGACTGAAGCTTTCTTT. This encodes CASTWTGATEAFF.